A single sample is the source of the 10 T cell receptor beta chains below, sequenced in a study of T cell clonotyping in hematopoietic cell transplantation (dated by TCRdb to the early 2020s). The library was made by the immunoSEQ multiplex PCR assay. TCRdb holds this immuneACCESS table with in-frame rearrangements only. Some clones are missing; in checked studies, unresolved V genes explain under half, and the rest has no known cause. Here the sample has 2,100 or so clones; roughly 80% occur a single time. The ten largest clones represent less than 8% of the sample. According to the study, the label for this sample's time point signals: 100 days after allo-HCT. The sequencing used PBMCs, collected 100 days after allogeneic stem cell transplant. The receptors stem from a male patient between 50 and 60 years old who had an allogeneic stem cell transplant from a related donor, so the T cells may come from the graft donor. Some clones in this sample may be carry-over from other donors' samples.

The CDR3 DNA follows: TGTGCCAGCGGCATACTAGCGGGAGCTCGAGATACGCAGTATTTT. It specifies CASGILAGARDTQYF. V and J are TRBV28 and TRBJ2-3, with 11 bases fitting TRBD2. This CDR3 region has 15 residues. Germline V gives CDR1 MDHEN, CDR2 SYDVKM. The V and J ends lost 8 bases and 5 bases, in that order; junction bases with no gene match: 9.

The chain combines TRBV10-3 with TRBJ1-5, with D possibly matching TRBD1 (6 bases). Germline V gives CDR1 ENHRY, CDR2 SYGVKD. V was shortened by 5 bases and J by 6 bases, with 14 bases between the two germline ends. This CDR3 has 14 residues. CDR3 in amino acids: CAISLEGGGQPQHF. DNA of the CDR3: TGTGCCATCAGTTTAGAGGGGGGGGGTCAGCCCCAGCATTTT.

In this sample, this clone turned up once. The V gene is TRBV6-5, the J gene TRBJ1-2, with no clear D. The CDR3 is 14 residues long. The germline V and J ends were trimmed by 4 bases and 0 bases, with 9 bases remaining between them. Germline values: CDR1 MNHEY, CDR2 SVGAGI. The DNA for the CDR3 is TGTGCCAGCAGTTTGGAACCTTCTAACTATGGCTACACCTTC. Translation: CASSLEPSNYGYTF.

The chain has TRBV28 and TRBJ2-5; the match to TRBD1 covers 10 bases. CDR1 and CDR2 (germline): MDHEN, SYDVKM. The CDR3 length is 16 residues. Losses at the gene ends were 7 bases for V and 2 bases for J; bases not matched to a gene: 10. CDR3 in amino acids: CASISRRDRGQETQYF. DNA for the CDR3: TGTGCCAGCATCTCTCGACGGGACAGGGGACAAGAGACCCAGTACTTC.

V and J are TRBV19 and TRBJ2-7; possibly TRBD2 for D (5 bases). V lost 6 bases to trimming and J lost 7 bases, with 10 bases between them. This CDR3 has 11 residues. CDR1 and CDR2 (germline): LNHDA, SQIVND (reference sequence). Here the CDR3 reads CASSSRGEQYF. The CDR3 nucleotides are TGTGCCAGTAGCTCACGCGGGGAGCAGTACTTC.

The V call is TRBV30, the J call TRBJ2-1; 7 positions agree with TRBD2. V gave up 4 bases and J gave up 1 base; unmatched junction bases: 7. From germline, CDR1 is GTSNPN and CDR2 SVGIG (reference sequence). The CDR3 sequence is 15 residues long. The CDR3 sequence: CAWNSGRGSYNEQFF. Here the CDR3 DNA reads TGTGCCTGGAATTCGGGGAGGGGATCCTACAATGAGCAGTTCTTC.

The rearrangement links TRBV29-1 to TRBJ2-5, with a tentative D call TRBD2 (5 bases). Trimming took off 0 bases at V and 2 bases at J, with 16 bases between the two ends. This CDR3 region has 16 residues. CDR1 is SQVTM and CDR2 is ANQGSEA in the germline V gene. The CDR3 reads CSVEDLEEKDQETQYF. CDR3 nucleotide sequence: TGCAGCGTTGAAGATCTGGAGGAGAAGGATCAAGAGACCCAGTACTTC.

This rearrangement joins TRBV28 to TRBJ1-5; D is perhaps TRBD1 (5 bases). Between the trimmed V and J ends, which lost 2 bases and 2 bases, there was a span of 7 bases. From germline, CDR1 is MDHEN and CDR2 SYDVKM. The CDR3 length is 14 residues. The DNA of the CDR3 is TGTGCCAGCAGTTTAGAAGGGGGCAATCAGCCCCAGCATTTT. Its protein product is CASSLEGGNQPQHF.

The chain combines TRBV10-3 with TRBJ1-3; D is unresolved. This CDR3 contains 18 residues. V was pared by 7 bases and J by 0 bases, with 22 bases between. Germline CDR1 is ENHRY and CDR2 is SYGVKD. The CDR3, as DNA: TGTGCCATCACCAATCTCCCCCCCCAATCTAGCTCTGGAAACACCATATATTTT. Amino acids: CAITNLPPQSSSGNTIYF.

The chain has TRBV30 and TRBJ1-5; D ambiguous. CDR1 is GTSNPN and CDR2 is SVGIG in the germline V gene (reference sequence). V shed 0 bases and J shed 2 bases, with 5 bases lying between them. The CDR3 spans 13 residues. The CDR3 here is CAWSVGGNQPQHF. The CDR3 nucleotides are TGTGCCTGGAGTGTAGGTGGCAATCAGCCCCAGCATTTT.